This TCR beta chain was obtained from a study of blood T cell repertoires in COVID-19. Trimming shortened V by 1 base and J by 3 bases, and 9 bases separated the two germline ends. CDR3 length: 14 amino acids. Germline values: CDR1 KGHSH, CDR2 LQKENI. Measured with immunoSEQ multiplex PCR; TCRdb has only the in-frame clones, and not every one. This sample has about 120,000 clones, with around four fifths found just once. Material: peripheral blood. This TCR was sampled from a human donor in a cohort sampled during active COVID-19. The genes are TRBV18 and TRBJ1-2; D is unclear. CDR3 loop: CASSPQPDHYGYTF. CDR3 bases: TGTGCCAGCTCACCACAACCAGATCACTATGGCTACACCTTC.